This T cell receptor (beta chain) derives from a study of vaccination and CD4 T cells after COVID-19. The Oncomine TCR Beta short-read assay generated sequence data from the DNA of cultured CD4+ T cells. TCRdb analysed the PCR reads with MiXCR anew, one entry per CDR3 protein. The sample contains approximately 7,700 distinct CDR3 sequences, 60% of which appear only once. As for this clonotype: Its antigen remains unknown.

Treatment noted: approximately 9-day PBMC culture with coronavirus spike peptide pools or control peptides (ViraFEST assay). Germline V CDR1 and CDR2: SGHVS, FQNEAQ. V shed 8 bases and J shed 2 bases, with 22 bases lying between them. CDR3 size: 17 residues. The sample comprised CD4+ T cells from blood, cultured in vitro. The receptor was isolated from a human donor who had recovered from COVID-19. This chain joins TRBV7-8 and TRBJ1-5; D not certain. The CDR3 sequence is CASGVASELNGNQPQHF. Written as DNA, the CDR3 is TGTGCCAGCGGGGTCGCGAGTGAGTTGAACGGCAATCAGCCCCAGCATTTT.